The following is a T cell receptor (beta chain) sequence with its context. The data stem from a study of T cell changes during pregnancy in multiple sclerosis. Using immunoSEQ multiplex PCR, the repertoire was profiled, and TCRdb retains in-frame clones only, with some absent. Among about 67,000 clones listed, roughly nine tenths were seen once. J gave up 7 bases and V 6 bases, and 13 bases lay outside the gene matches. The CDR3 length is 15 residues. Germline CDR1 and CDR2: SGHAT and FQDESV (reference sequence). The sequencing used peripheral blood, collected in the second trimester of pregnancy. The rearrangement uses TRBV11-1 and TRBJ2-5; TRBD2 agrees at 8 bases. This receptor was taken from a female donor with multiple sclerosis, enrolled in a pregnancy study. The CDR3 is CASSPRGGRRGTQYF. As DNA, the CDR3 is TGTGCCAGCAGTCCTCGGGGGGGCCGGAGGGGGACCCAGTACTTC.